Listed here are 14 T cell receptor beta chains from one sample, sequenced in a study of blood T cell repertoires in COVID-19. Sequencing was performed with immunoSEQ multiplex PCR; in TCRdb, only in-frame clones are kept and a portion is missing. The sample records 150,000 to 200,000 clones, 70% to 80% being singletons. The source material was PBMCs or T cells enriched from blood (not recorded which). The receptors here all came from a man aged 55 to 70 who had been exposed to COVID-19.

The chain carries TRBV6-5 and TRBJ2-3; 7 bases align to TRBD1. CDR3 length: 14 residues. Per germline, CDR1 MNHEY and CDR2 SVGAGI. With 7 bases clipped from V and 2 bases from J, the junction kept 6 bases outside the gene matches. Here the CDR3 reads CASKRDSFTDTQYF. In nucleotides, the CDR3 is TGTGCCAGCAAAAGGGACAGCTTCACAGATACGCAGTATTTT.

The rearrangement joins TRBV15 to TRBJ2-5, with TRBD2 matching over 10 bases. Trimming cost V 3 bases and J 4 bases; bases outside gene matches: 5. Germline V gene sequence: CDR1 LNHNV, CDR2 YYDKDF (reference sequence). The CDR3 spans 15 residues. CDR3 region: CATSSQREGRETQYF. The DNA for the CDR3 is TGTGCCACCAGCAGCCAGCGGGAGGGTAGAGAGACCCAGTACTTC.

The chain employs TRBV7-8 and TRBJ1-1, with D uncertain. The CDR3 loop spans 14 amino acids. The V gene lost 0 bases and the J gene lost 1 base, with 6 bases spanning the gap. The V gene's germline CDR1 is SGHVS and CDR2 FQNEAQ. The CDR3 is CASSLAQKNTEAFF. Written as DNA, the CDR3 is TGTGCCAGCAGCTTAGCACAAAAGAACACTGAAGCTTTCTTT.

The chain employs TRBV29-1 and TRBJ1-3; D is unclear. The germline V and J ends were trimmed by 4 bases and 0 bases, with 7 bases remaining between them. Germline loops: CDR1 SQVTM, CDR2 ANQGSEA. This CDR3 is 13 amino acids long. Here the CDR3 reads CSVGAVSGNTIYF. The CDR3 nucleotides read TGCAGCGTTGGCGCGGTCTCTGGAAACACCATATATTTT.

The V gene is TRBV2, the J gene TRBJ1-3, with D perhaps TRBD1 (6 bases). Trimming stripped 4 bases from V and 1 base from J, with 11 bases between. The CDR3 contains 15 residues. CDR1 is SNHLY and CDR2 is FYNNEI in the germline V gene. CDR3 in DNA: TGTGCCAGCAGTGTGCAGGGGTCGTCTGGAAACACCATATATTTT. It specifies CASSVQGSSGNTIYF.

The chain recombines TRBV28 with TRBJ2-5; possible D gene TRBD2, 6 bases. Trimming took off 6 bases at V and 5 bases at J, with 13 bases between the two ends. Germline V CDR1 and CDR2: MDHEN, SYDVKM. The CDR3 spans 13 residues. CDR3 bases: TGTGCCAGCAGGGCGGGGACTTTGGAGACCCAGTACTTC. Its translation: CASRAGTLETQYF.

This chain uses TRBV4-1 with TRBJ2-3; D is perhaps TRBD1 (6 bases). CDR3 length: 16 amino acids. The V end lost 3 bases, the J end lost 0 bases, and 13 bases lay between the germline ends. CDR1 is MGHRA, CDR2 YSYEKL, per germline. The DNA of the CDR3 is TGCGCCAGCAGCCACCCGACAGGACACAGCACAGATACGCAGTATTTT. It is translated as CASSHPTGHSTDTQYF.

This chain joins TRBV10-3 and TRBJ1-5; tentative D call: TRBD1 (6 bases). V was pared by 8 bases and J by 4 bases, with 15 bases between. Germline CDR1 ENHRY, CDR2 SYGVKD. This CDR3 region has 14 residues. CDR3 nucleotide sequence: TGTGCCATCGGAGACCAGGGGACAAATCAGCCCCAGCATTTT. Translation gives CAIGDQGTNQPQHF.

This clone was detected only once. CDR3 sequence: CASSPFEGALSSYGYTF. The CDR3 bases are TGTGCCAGCAGCCCATTCGAGGGGGCGCTTAGTAGCTATGGCTACACCTTC. The chain recombines TRBV7-8 with TRBJ1-2, with 7 nucleotides matching TRBD1. From germline, CDR1 is SGHVS and CDR2 FQNEAQ. There are 17 residues in the CDR3. J gave up 4 bases and V 5 bases, and 16 bases lay outside the gene matches.

This clone occurred once. The chain has TRBV12-3 or TRBV12-4 and TRBJ1-5; D gene ambiguous. V lost 7 bases and J lost 5, with 9 bases in between. The CDR3 consists of 12 residues. The CDR3 region is CASTSADQPQHF. CDR3 nucleotide sequence: TGTGCCAGCACCAGCGCGGATCAGCCCCAGCATTTT.

The rearrangement joins TRBV5-1 to TRBJ1-5; the match to TRBD1 covers 9 bases. This CDR3 is 13 amino acids long. J was trimmed by 11 bases and V by 4 bases; bases with no gene match: 7. CDR1 is SGHRS and CDR2 is YFSETQ in the germline V gene. The CDR3, as DNA: TGCGCCAGCAGCCCGGACAGGGGAGGGTCCCAGCATTTT. It translates to CASSPDRGGSQHF.

J is TRBJ1-2 and V is TRBV5-6; TRBD1 aligns across 7 bases. The length of the CDR3 is 14 residues. CDR1 and CDR2 from the germline V gene are SGHDT and YYEEEE. V lost 1 base to trimming and J lost 4 bases; unmatched junction nucleotides: 4. CDR3 protein: CASSLWQGVYGYTF. CDR3 sequence (DNA): TGTGCCAGCAGCTTGTGGCAGGGGGTCTATGGCTACACCTTC.

A word on this clone: The identical CDR3 is also encoded by other nucleotide sequences in the sample. The V call is TRBV5-4, the J call TRBJ1-3, with TRBD1 as a possible D gene (5 bases). Germline V gene sequence: CDR1 SGHNT, CDR2 YYREEE (reference sequence). Deletions cut 0 bases from V and 0 bases from J, with 10 bases between. CDR3 length equals 16 residues. CDR3 sequence: CASSLGGGSSGNTIYF. The CDR3 nucleotides read TGTGCCAGCAGCTTGGGTGGGGGGAGCTCTGGAAACACCATATATTTT.

This chain connects TRBV2 to TRBJ1-5, with 8 bases fitting TRBD1. Germline V CDR1 and CDR2: SNHLY, FYNNEI. J gave up 3 bases and V 3 bases, and 7 bases lay outside the gene matches. The CDR3 has 16 amino acids. The CDR3 DNA sequence: TGTGCCAGCAGTGAGGGCAGGGGGCGATCCAATCAGCCCCAGCATTTT. Its protein is CASSEGRGRSNQPQHF.